The source of this TCR beta chain is a study of control samples from healthy donors and cancer patients. Produced via immunoSEQ multiplex PCR; TCRdb's table is partial and in-frame only. The profile shows 95,000 to 130,000 clones, roughly 92% of them singletons. This CDR3 spans 17 amino acids. V dropped 6 bases and J dropped 6; count of bases not matched to a gene: 19. The germline V gene has CDR1 SGHTA and CDR2 FQGTGA. This TCR was recovered from a man younger than 45 in good health. The chain employs TRBV7-3 and TRBJ1-1; TRBD1 matches 7 bases. The sample was blood. The CDR3 sequence: CASRSTAGGVGLAEAFF. The CDR3, as DNA: TGTGCCAGCAGATCAACGGCAGGGGGTGTTGGCTTGGCTGAAGCTTTCTTT.